The rows below give T cell receptor beta chains drawn from one sample of a study of cytomegalovirus exposure and HLA in healthy donors. Repertoires were generated with immunoSEQ multiplex PCR, while TCRdb's copy carries only in-frame clones and drops some. The data show 95,000 to 150,000 clones, with about a sixth seen just once and 2.5% to 3% held by the top ten. The sequenced material came from PBMCs. The receptors shown here come from a female donor in good health and CMV-seropositive. Both conserved end residues are part of each CDR3. The D gene is left open where the match is weak. Size is stated for part of the rows, as once, few or many counts, or as a class when the clone is expanded.

CDR3,DNA,V,D,J,size
CASSLASSVRVGETQYF,TGTGCTAGCAGCTTAGCGTCTTCCGTCAGGGTTGGAGAGACCCAGTACTTC,TRBV7-7,NA,TRBJ2-5,NA
CASIPGLLFLTEAFF,TGTGCCAGCATCCCGGGACTGTTATTCCTCACTGAAGCTTTCTTT,TRBV7-2,NA,TRBJ1-1,NA
CASSPDRWSYEQYF,TGTGCCAGCAGCCCGGACAGGTGGTCCTACGAGCAGTACTTC,TRBV6-1,TRBD1,TRBJ2-7,NA
CASSPSRLGYNEQFF,TGTGCCAGCAGCCCTTCAAGACTAGGGTACAATGAGCAGTTCTTC,TRBV13,NA,TRBJ2-1,NA
CASSPMRGKFF,TGTGCCAGCTCACCAATGCGGGGAAAGTTCTTC,TRBV18,NA,TRBJ2-1,few
CASRARGEANQPQHF,TGTGCCAGCAGAGCCCGGGGGGAAGCGAATCAGCCCCAGCATTTT,TRBV6-1,NA,TRBJ1-5,NA
CASSPGTGGSNEQFF,TGTGCCAGCAGTCCCGGGACAGGAGGGTCCAATGAGCAGTTCTTC,TRBV27,TRBD1,TRBJ2-1,NA
CASSEAIFGGGYQETQYF,TGTGCCAGCAGTGAAGCCATATTTGGCGGGGGGTATCAAGAGACCCAGTACTTC,TRBV6-1,TRBD2,TRBJ2-5,NA
CASSDLPDRGLSYEQYF,TGTGCCAGCAGTGATCTTCCCGACAGGGGACTCTCCTACGAGCAGTACTTC,TRBV6-1,TRBD1,TRBJ2-7,NA
CASSQSGQVYNEQFF,TGCGCCAGCAGTCAATCGGGACAGGTCTACAATGAGCAGTTCTTC,TRBV23-1,TRBD1,TRBJ2-1,NA
CASSRLQGGPVQPQHF,TGTGCCAGCAGCCGACTACAGGGGGGACCCGTTCAGCCCCAGCATTTT,TRBV7-8,TRBD1,TRBJ1-5,NA
CAWTGSRLSGANVLTF,TGTGCCTGGACGGGAAGTAGACTATCTGGGGCCAACGTCCTGACTTTC,TRBV30,NA,TRBJ2-6,NA
CASSESGYNEQFF,TGTGCCAGCAGTGAGAGCGGGTACAATGAGCAGTTCTTC,TRBV28,NA,TRBJ2-1,NA
CASSYETTGSGELFF,TGTGCCAGCAGTTACGAGACGACAGGGTCCGGGGAGCTGTTTTTT,TRBV6-5,TRBD1,TRBJ2-2,few
CASSLGQGNTEAFF,TGTGCCAGCAGCTTAGGACAGGGGAACACTGAAGCTTTCTTT,TRBV7-9,TRBD1,TRBJ1-1,few
CSVGRDRATDTQYF,TGCAGCGTCGGCCGGGACAGGGCCACAGATACGCAGTATTTT,TRBV29-1,TRBD1,TRBJ2-3,NA
CASSQERGGGAETQYF,TGTGCCAGCAGCCAAGAGAGGGGCGGGGGGGCGGAGACCCAGTACTTC,TRBV4-2,TRBD2,TRBJ2-5,NA
CASSLVASTTYEQYF,TGCGCCAGCAGCTTGGTAGCTAGCACCACCTACGAGCAGTACTTC,TRBV5-1,NA,TRBJ2-7,few
CASSSRGSSYEQYF,TGTGCCAGCAGCTCCCGCGGTAGCTCCTACGAGCAGTACTTC,TRBV5-6,NA,TRBJ2-7,few
CASSWTSGSRKTQYF,TGTGCCAGCAGTTGGACTAGCGGGAGTAGAAAGACCCAGTACTTC,TRBV28,TRBD2,TRBJ2-5,NA
CASNGQRHAGGWWYGYTF,TGTGCCAGCAACGGCCAACGGCACGCCGGGGGTTGGTGGTATGGCTACACCTTC,TRBV28,NA,TRBJ1-2,NA
CASSLWGAGGAGLYEQYF,TGTGCCAGCAGTTTATGGGGCGCAGGGGGCGCAGGTTTATACGAGCAGTACTTC,TRBV27,TRBD1,TRBJ2-7,NA
CASSESSGTDTQYF,TGCGCCAGCAGTGAGTCAAGCGGCACAGATACGCAGTATTTT,TRBV10-1,NA,TRBJ2-3,NA
CATSTLKTKRRTDTQYF,TGTGCCACCAGCACACTAAAGACAAAGAGGAGGACAGATACGCAGTATTTT,TRBV15,NA,TRBJ2-3,few
CASRTGTNYGYTF,TGTGCCAGCAGGACAGGTACTAACTATGGCTACACCTTC,TRBV28,NA,TRBJ1-2,NA
CASSQDGQGYNEQFF,TGCGCCAGCAGCCAAGATGGACAGGGCTACAATGAGCAGTTCTTC,TRBV4-1,TRBD1,TRBJ2-1,NA
CASSRNDRDAGQPQHF,TGCGCCAGCAGCCGAAATGACAGGGACGCGGGTCAGCCCCAGCATTTT,TRBV4-1,TRBD1,TRBJ1-5,NA
CASSFREGDTQYF,TGTGCCAGCAGCTTTCGGGAGGGGGATACGCAGTATTTT,TRBV7-8,TRBD2,TRBJ2-3,few
CAISRTIPGQGPNEQYF,TGTGCCATCAGTCGGACGATACCGGGACAGGGTCCGAACGAGCAGTACTTC,TRBV10-3,TRBD1,TRBJ2-7,NA
CASSDSRGDYNEQFF,TGTGCCAGCAGTGACTCACGGGGGGATTACAATGAGCAGTTCTTC,TRBV25-1,TRBD2,TRBJ2-1,few
CASSVRQGPLGTDTQYF,TGTGCCAGCAGCGTCAGACAGGGACCCCTAGGAACAGATACGCAGTATTTT,TRBV9,TRBD1,TRBJ2-3,few
CASSVGGGGQYF,TGCGCCAGCAGCGTCGGGGGGGGTGGGCAGTATTTT,TRBV5-1,TRBD2,TRBJ2-3,NA
CASRLQGMDRNTIYF,TGTGCCAGCAGGCTACAGGGTATGGACAGGAACACCATATATTTT,TRBV7-9,TRBD1,TRBJ1-3,few
CASSATGETQYF,TGTGCCAGCAGCGCGACCGGGGAGACCCAGTACTTC,TRBV9,NA,TRBJ2-5,NA
CASSLFYEQYF,TGCGCCAGCAGCCTATTCTACGAGCAGTACTTC,TRBV5-1,NA,TRBJ2-7,NA